This T cell receptor beta chain is from a study of graft-versus-host responses after intestinal transplantation. Study information: Multivisceral, liver-intestinal, or isolated intestinal grafts went to recipients. Each recipient received anti-thymocyte globulin induction, then tacrolimus and steroids for approximately 3 years.

Study results and limitations: GvH clones occurred in recipient marrow; some first appeared in ileum or blood. In patients with graft-donor T cell macrochimerism, allograft graft-versus-host to host-versus-graft clonal ratios were high.

Measured with immunoSEQ multiplex PCR; TCRdb has only the in-frame clones, and not every one. Among more than 100,000 clones, over 85% were seen once, and the ten largest hold more than 0.9%. The CDR3 contains 15 residues. Germline-derived CDR1 and CDR2 are MNHNS and SASEGT. The V gene lost 8 bases and the J gene lost 4 bases, with 19 bases spanning the gap. On this clone itself: Its specificity is unknown.

The J gene is TRBJ2-3, the V gene TRBV6-1; D may be TRBD2 (6 bases). Sample: unstimulated CD8+ T cells sorted from spleen or lymph node cells, taken before intestinal transplant. The TCR originated in a human donor who received an intestinal transplant. The CDR3, as DNA: TGTGCCAGCGGGGAGGCTGGGATGTTTGCAGATACGCAGTATTTT. Translating gives CASGEAGMFADTQYF.